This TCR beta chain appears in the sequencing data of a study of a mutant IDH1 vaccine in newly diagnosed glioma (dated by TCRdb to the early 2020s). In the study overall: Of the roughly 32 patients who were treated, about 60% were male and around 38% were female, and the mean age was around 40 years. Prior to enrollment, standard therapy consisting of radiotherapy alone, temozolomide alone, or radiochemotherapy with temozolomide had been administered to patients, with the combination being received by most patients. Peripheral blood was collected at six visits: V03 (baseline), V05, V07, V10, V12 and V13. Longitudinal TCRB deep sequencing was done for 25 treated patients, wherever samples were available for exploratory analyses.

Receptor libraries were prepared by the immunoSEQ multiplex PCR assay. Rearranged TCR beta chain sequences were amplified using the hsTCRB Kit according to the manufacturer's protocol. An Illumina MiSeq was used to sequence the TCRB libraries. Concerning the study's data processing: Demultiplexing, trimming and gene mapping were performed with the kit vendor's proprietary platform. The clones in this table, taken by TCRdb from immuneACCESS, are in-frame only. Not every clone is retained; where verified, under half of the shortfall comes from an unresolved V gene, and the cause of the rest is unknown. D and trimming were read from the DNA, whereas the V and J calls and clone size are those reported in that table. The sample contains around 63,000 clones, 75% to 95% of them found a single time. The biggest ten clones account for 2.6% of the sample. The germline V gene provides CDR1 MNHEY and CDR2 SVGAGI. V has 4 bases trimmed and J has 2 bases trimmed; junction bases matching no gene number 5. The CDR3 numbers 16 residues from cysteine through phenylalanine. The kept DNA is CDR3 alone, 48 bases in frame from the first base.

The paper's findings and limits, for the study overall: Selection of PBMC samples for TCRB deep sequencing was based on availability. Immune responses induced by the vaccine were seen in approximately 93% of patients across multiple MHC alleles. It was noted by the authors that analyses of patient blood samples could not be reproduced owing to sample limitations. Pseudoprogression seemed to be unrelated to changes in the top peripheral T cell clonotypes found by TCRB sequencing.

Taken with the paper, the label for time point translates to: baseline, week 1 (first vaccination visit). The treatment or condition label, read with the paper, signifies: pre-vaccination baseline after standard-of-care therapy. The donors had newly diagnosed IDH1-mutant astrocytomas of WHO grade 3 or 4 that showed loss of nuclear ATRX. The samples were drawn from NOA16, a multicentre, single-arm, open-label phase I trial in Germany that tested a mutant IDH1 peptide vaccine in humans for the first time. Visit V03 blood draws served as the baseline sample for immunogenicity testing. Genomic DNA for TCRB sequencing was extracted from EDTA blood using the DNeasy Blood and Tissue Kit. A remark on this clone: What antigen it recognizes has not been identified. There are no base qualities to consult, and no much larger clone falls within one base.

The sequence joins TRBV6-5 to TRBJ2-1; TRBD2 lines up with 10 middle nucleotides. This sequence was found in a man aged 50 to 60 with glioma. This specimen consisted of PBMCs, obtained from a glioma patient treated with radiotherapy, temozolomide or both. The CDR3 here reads CASSLLAGGTYNEQFF. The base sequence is TGTGCCAGCAGTTTATTAGCGGGAGGTACCTACAATGAGCAGTTCTTC.